The 7 T cell receptor beta chains reported below all come from one sample, sequenced in a study of shared clonotypes between healthy human individuals (dated by TCRdb to 2019 to 2021). Library construction relied on the immunoSEQ multiplex PCR assay. The source is immuneACCESS, and TCRdb retained only in-frame sequences with V and J called. Part of the clones is not carried over; for the studies checked, unresolved V genes explain less than half of this, and the remainder is unexplained. This sample lists just over 2,000,000 clones; approximately 94% were detected once. The ten largest clones take up roughly 1.1% of the sample. CD8 naive samples were CD45RO-negative cells positively selected for CCR7, giving a CD45RA+CCR7+ population that excluded TemRA cells. Source material: naive CD8+ T cells sorted from blood. Interpreted using the paper, the cell subset or site label stands for: CD45RA+CCR7+. All receptors derive from a man aged 18 to 29 in good health.

This clone was counted a single time. This rearrangement joins TRBV9 to TRBJ2-3, with TRBD2 matching 10 bases. CDR1 and CDR2 from the germline V gene are SGDLS and YYNGEE. The CDR3 has 14 residues. The V and J ends lost 4 bases and 4 bases, in that order; junction bases with no gene match: 3. The DNA for the CDR3 is TGTGCCAGCAGCTCTGGACTAGCGGCAGATACGCAGTATTTT. Its protein is CASSSGLAADTQYF.

V and J are TRBV28 and TRBJ2-7, with 13 positions matching TRBD2. The length of the CDR3 is 15 residues. Unmatched junction bases numbered 3, after V lost 5 bases and J lost 2 bases. Germline V gene lookup returns CDR1 MDHEN and CDR2 SYDVKM. CDR3 sequence: CASSPGTSGAYEQYF. DNA of the CDR3: TGTGCCAGCAGTCCCGGGACTAGCGGGGCCTACGAGCAGTACTTC.

The chain carries TRBV27 and TRBJ2-7, with D possibly being TRBD1 (6 bases). Trimming took 5 bases from V and 3 from J, leaving 11 bases between them. Germline V gives CDR1 MNHEY, CDR2 SMNVEV (reference sequence). The CDR3 consists of 13 residues. The chain's CDR3 is CASSPRQVYEQYF. DNA of the CDR3: TGTGCCAGCAGTCCGCGACAGGTCTACGAGCAGTACTTC.

This sequence joins TRBV27 and TRBJ2-3; 8 bases map to TRBD2. Per germline, CDR1 MNHEY and CDR2 SMNVEV (reference sequence). Germline trimming cut 6 bases from V and 12 bases from J; bases unmatched to any gene: 20. The CDR3 is 16 residues long. DNA for the CDR3: TGTGCCAGCAGCCCATCCACCGGGGGGGCTCGACTTCCCCAGTATTTT. It is translated as CASSPSTGGARLPQYF.

This clone has just one count. V and J are TRBV5-8 and TRBJ1-2; the match to TRBD1 covers 10 bases. The CDR3 consists of 17 residues. With 7 bases clipped from V and 3 bases from J, the junction kept 15 bases outside the gene matches. Per the germline V gene, CDR1 is SGHTS and CDR2 is YDEGEE. CDR3 coding DNA: TGTGCCAGCGATGACTCGGAGGGGACAGGGGCTTACTATGGCTACACCTTC. It translates to CASDDSEGTGAYYGYTF.

This chain connects TRBV10-1 to TRBJ2-7, with D perhaps TRBD1 or TRBD2 (5 bases each). The V gene's germline CDR1 is WNHNN and CDR2 SYGVQD (reference sequence). V gave up 3 bases and J gave up 6 bases, with 9 bases separating them. The CDR3 is made up of 12 amino acids. CDR3 nucleotides: TGCGCCAGCAGTGATGCTGGGGGCGAGCAGTACTTC. The encoded protein is CASSDAGGEQYF.

The rearrangement uses TRBV9 and TRBJ2-1, with a weak D call TRBD1 (6 bases). Germline V gene lookup returns CDR1 SGDLS and CDR2 YYNGEE. This CDR3 spans 14 amino acids. V was cut by 4 bases and J by 5 bases, with 13 bases left in between. The CDR3 sequence is CASSPVTGNNEQFF. The CDR3 nucleotides are TGTGCCAGCAGCCCGGTCACAGGGAACAATGAGCAGTTCTTC.